Listed here are 17 T cell receptor beta chains from one sample, sequenced in a study of blood T cell repertoires in COVID-19. Some clones are missing from TCRdb's copy, which holds only in-frame ones; the method was immunoSEQ multiplex PCR. The table lists over 200,000 clones, over 70% of them singletons. Sequenced material: PBMCs or T cells enriched from blood (not recorded which). The receptor set was obtained from a woman in her 30s who had been exposed to COVID-19.

The chain recombines TRBV27 with TRBJ1-1, with D perhaps matching TRBD1 (6 bases). Trimming cost V 4 bases and J 7 bases, with 10 bases left between them. CDR3 length: 12 residues. Germline V gene sequence: CDR1 MNHEY, CDR2 SMNVEV (reference sequence). The CDR3: CASSSDSYEAFF. Here the CDR3 DNA reads TGTGCCAGCAGTTCGGACAGTTATGAAGCTTTCTTT.

The V call is TRBV18, the J call TRBJ1-1, with D possibly TRBD1 on 5 matching bases. Germline CDR1 KGHSH, CDR2 LQKENI. Trimming shortened V by 3 bases and J by 2 bases, and 10 bases separated the two germline ends. This CDR3 is 14 amino acids long. The CDR3: CASSPRVKNTEAFF. DNA of the CDR3: TGTGCCAGCTCACCCAGGGTGAAAAACACTGAAGCTTTCTTT.

A single count supports this clone. This chain joins TRBV18 and TRBJ2-2, with TRBD1 as a possible D gene (6 bases). Trimming pared 7 bases from V and 5 bases from J, leaving 14 bases between. Germline CDR1 is KGHSH and CDR2 is LQKENI. CDR3 length: 14 amino acids. The CDR3 DNA reads as TGTGCCAGCTATCGCACAGGGTCGACCGGGGAGCTGTTTTTT. Protein: CASYRTGSTGELFF.

V gene TRBV28 combines with J gene TRBJ2-7; TRBD2 is a possible D gene (6 bases). The CDR3 covers 13 residues. Per germline, CDR1 MDHEN and CDR2 SYDVKM. The V gene lost 6 bases and the J gene lost 7 bases, with 16 bases spanning the gap. CDR3: CASRGPGVEEQYF. CDR3 nucleotide sequence: TGTGCCAGCAGGGGTCCGGGAGTAGAGGAGCAGTACTTC.

The chain joins TRBV4-2 to TRBJ2-7; 10 bases are shared with TRBD2. Germline assignment: CDR1 LGHNA and CDR2 YNFKEQ. The V and J ends lost 1 base and 7 bases, in that order; junction bases with no gene match: 13. CDR3 length equals 17 residues. The CDR3 region has the DNA TGTGCCAGCAGCCAAGCGATCGGGACTAGCGTATCTGGAGAGCAGTACTTC. Translated: CASSQAIGTSVSGEQYF.

V usage is TRBV19 and J usage is TRBJ1-1; D remains unclear. Trimming stripped 2 bases from V and 1 base from J, with 20 bases between. The CDR3 is made up of 18 amino acids. Per the germline V gene, CDR1 is LNHDA and CDR2 is SQIVND (reference sequence). The CDR3 reads CASSIKPLGPGGNTEAFF. The CDR3 region has the DNA TGTGCCAGTAGTATAAAACCCCTCGGCCCCGGAGGGAACACTGAAGCTTTCTTT.

The table lists this clone with a count of one. The J gene is TRBJ2-1, the V gene TRBV3-1 (or the pseudogene TRBV3-2), with TRBD2 matching 7 bases. The trim removed 2 bases at V and 9 bases at J, leaving 7 bases unmatched. Per the germline V gene, CDR1 is LGHDT and CDR2 is YNNKEL (reference sequence). The CDR3 has 14 amino acids. Written as DNA, the CDR3 is TGTGCCAGCAGCCAATCGGCGGGAGTAACTGAGCAGTTCTTC. This sequence encodes CASSQSAGVTEQFF.

The chain couples TRBV18 to TRBJ1-2, with D possibly TRBD1 on 6 matching bases. CDR1 and CDR2 from the germline V gene are KGHSH and LQKENI. This CDR3 has 15 residues. The ends were cut back, 2 bases at V and 2 bases at J, with 12 bases in the middle. CDR3 DNA sequence: TGTGCCAGCTCACCAACCAGGGGATCGAACTATGGCTACACCTTC. Protein sequence: CASSPTRGSNYGYTF.

CDR3 loop: CASSLSGREQYF. As DNA, the CDR3 is TGTGCCAGCAGCTTGAGCGGTCGCGAGCAGTACTTC. This sequence joins TRBV11-1 and TRBJ2-7; possible D gene TRBD2, 5 bases. This CDR3 is built from 12 residues. The V end lost 3 bases, the J end lost 6 bases, and 9 bases lay between the germline ends. Germline CDR1 SGHAT, CDR2 FQDESV (reference sequence). The full variable domain, with the rest looked up from reference TRBV11-1 and TRBJ2-7, is EAEVAQSPRYKITEKSQAVAFWCDPISGHATLYWYRQILGQGPELLVQFQDESVVDDSQLPKDRFSAERLKGVDSTLKIQPAELGDSAMYLCASSLSGREQYFGPGTRLTVT.

This clone was counted at least ten times. The chain joins TRBV2 to TRBJ2-1, with D possibly being TRBD2 (6 bases). Germline V CDR1 and CDR2: SNHLY, FYNNEI. The CDR3 spans 17 residues. Trimming took off 6 bases at V and 0 bases at J, with 18 bases between the two ends. CDR3: CASRARIAVSSYNEQFF. For the CDR3, the DNA is TGTGCCAGCAGGGCCAGGATAGCGGTGAGCTCCTACAATGAGCAGTTCTTC.

The chain carries TRBV3-1 (or the pseudogene TRBV3-2) and TRBJ1-2; D not resolved. V was clipped by 0 bases and J by 2 bases, with 10 bases between them. In germline, CDR1 is LGHDT, CDR2 YNNKEL (reference sequence). The CDR3 loop spans 15 amino acids. CDR3 sequence reads: CASSQDGRGNYGYTF. DNA for the CDR3: TGTGCCAGCAGCCAAGATGGGAGAGGGAACTATGGCTACACCTTC.

The chain uses TRBV19 and TRBJ1-2; TRBD1 agrees at 9 bases. The CDR3 runs 13 residues. In germline, CDR1 is LNHDA, CDR2 SQIVND (reference sequence). Trimming cost V 5 bases and J 5 bases; bases outside gene matches: 3. The CDR3 nucleotides are TGTGCCAGTAGTCCGGGGACAGGGTATGGCTACACCTTC. Translating it yields CASSPGTGYGYTF. Full variable domain (rest looked up from reference TRBV19 and TRBJ1-2): DGGITQSPKYLFRKEGQNVTLSCEQNLNHDAMYWYRQDPGQGLRLIYYSQIVNDFQKGDIAEGYSVSREKKESFPLTVTSAQKNPTAFYLCASSPGTGYGYTFGSGTRLTVV.

J is TRBJ2-7 and V is TRBV7-2, with 10 bases identical to TRBD2. The CDR3 runs 15 residues. V was clipped by 2 bases and J by 2 bases; unmatched bases: 3. The germline V gene encodes CDR1 SGHTA and CDR2 FQGNSA. Written as DNA, the CDR3 is TGTGCCAGCAGCTTACTAGCGGGAGCTCCCTACGAGCAGTACTTC. This translates into CASSLLAGAPYEQYF.

The chain has TRBV9 and TRBJ2-3, with TRBD2 identical over 13 bases. The CDR3 consists of 19 residues. Germline lookup yields CDR1 SGDLS and CDR2 YYNGEE. Trimming took 0 bases from V and 2 from J; bases not matched to a gene: 9. The CDR3 DNA is TGTGCCAGCAGCGTAGCTCCAGGACTAGCGGGAGCGGTCACAGATACGCAGTATTTT. This sequence encodes CASSVAPGLAGAVTDTQYF.

The J gene is TRBJ2-2, the V gene TRBV11-3; D perhaps matches TRBD1 (5 bases). This CDR3 is 13 amino acids long. Trimming removed 5 bases from V and 7 bases from J, with 11 bases in between. CDR1 SGHNT and CDR2 YENEEA come from the germline V gene. CDR3 coding DNA: TGTGCCAGCAGCCAGACAGTTCTCGGGGAGCTGTTTTTT. It codes for CASSQTVLGELFF. The full variable domain, its missing parts supplied by reference TRBV11-3 and TRBJ2-2, is EAGVVQSPRYKIIEKKQPVAFWCNPISGHNTLYWYLQNLGQGPELLIRYENEEAVDDSQLPKDRFSAERLKGVDSTLKIQPAELGDSAVYLCASSQTVLGELFFGEGSRLTVL.

This clone was seen a few times. This chain uses TRBV3-1 (or the pseudogene TRBV3-2) with TRBJ1-6; the D is unclear. The CDR3 is 15 residues long. CDR1 LGHDT and CDR2 YNNKEL come from the germline V gene (reference sequence). Trimming removed 1 base at V and 7 bases at J, with 11 bases between. CDR3 nucleotides: TGTGCCAGCAGCCAAGCAGCGAGACCAAATTCACCCCTCCACTTT. This codes for CASSQAARPNSPLHF.

The rearrangement uses TRBV5-1 and TRBJ2-7; 7 positions agree with TRBD1. Unmatched junction bases numbered 18, after V lost 7 bases and J lost 2 bases. Per germline, CDR1 SGHRS and CDR2 YFSETQ. This CDR3 contains 17 residues. The CDR3 DNA sequence: TGCGCCAGCGCTCCCTCTAGCACCCGGGACAGAACCTACGAGCAGTACTTC. It codes for CASAPSSTRDRTYEQYF.